Following are 20 T cell receptor beta chains from one sample sequenced in a study of T cell responses to AZD1222 COVID-19 vaccine. Assay: immunoSEQ multiplex PCR; the TCRdb copy retains only in-frame clones and omits some. The sample has roughly 270,000 clones, 90% to 95% seen once. The source was peripheral blood, collected 28 days after the second AZD1222 dose. The receptors here all came from an adult who received the AZD1222 COVID-19 vaccine.

V gene TRBV7-3 combines with J gene TRBJ2-1, with a weak D call TRBD2 (6 bases). The germline V gene encodes CDR1 SGHTA and CDR2 FQGTGA. CDR3 size: 15 residues. V shed 1 base and J shed 4 bases, with 11 bases lying between them. DNA for the CDR3: TGTGCCAGCAGCTTAAGGGCGGAGGGGTACAATGAGCAGTTCTTC. Translation: CASSLRAEGYNEQFF.

The chain employs TRBV2 and TRBJ1-2; the D is unclear. V lost 7 bases and J 7 bases, leaving 10 bases between the germline ends. The germline gives CDR1 SNHLY, CDR2 FYNNEI. This CDR3 has 11 amino acids. CDR3 DNA: TGTGCCAGCACTTGGGTTAGTGGCTACACCTTC. Amino acids: CASTWVSGYTF.

The table lists this clone with a few counts. The chain combines TRBV18 with TRBJ2-2; D gene ambiguous. V gave up 0 bases and J gave up 1 base, with 0 bases separating them. The CDR3 extends over 13 amino acids. The germline CDR1 and CDR2 sequences are KGHSH and LQKENI. CDR3 amino acids: CASSPPNTGELFF. The DNA for the CDR3 is TGTGCCAGCTCACCACCGAACACCGGGGAGCTGTTTTTT.

V gene TRBV5-5 combines with J gene TRBJ1-4, with unresolved D. This CDR3 comprises 14 residues. The germline V and J ends were trimmed by 1 base and 7 bases, with 11 bases remaining between them. From germline, CDR1 is SGHKS and CDR2 YYEKEE (reference sequence). The CDR3 protein is CASSLSGLSEKLFF. The CDR3 DNA sequence: TGTGCCAGCAGCTTGTCTGGCCTTAGTGAAAAACTGTTTTTT.

The chain has TRBV2 and TRBJ2-1; TRBD2 matches 12 bases. The CDR3 has 15 amino acids. V lost 6 bases and J lost 9; bases outside the gene matches: 9. Germline CDR1 and CDR2: SNHLY and FYNNEI. The CDR3 loop reads CASSALAGGSVEQFF. The CDR3 region has the DNA TGTGCCAGCAGCGCCCTAGCGGGGGGGTCCGTTGAGCAGTTCTTC.

The CDR3 region has the DNA TGTGCCAGCAGGTCGGGGGGGGAAAACATTCAGTACTTC. The encoded protein is CASRSGGENIQYF. The gene calls are TRBV6-5 and TRBJ2-4, with TRBD2 identical over 8 bases. Germline V gene data show CDR1 as MNHEY and CDR2 as SVGAGI. The CDR3 covers 13 residues. With 6 bases clipped from V and 5 bases from J, the junction kept 3 bases outside the gene matches.

In its sample, this clone was seen once. In nucleotides, the CDR3 is TGTGCCAGCAGCCAAGATCGGGGGTACGCCGGGGAGCTGTTTTTT. It codes for CASSQDRGYAGELFF. The V call is TRBV3-1 (or the pseudogene TRBV3-2), the J call TRBJ2-2, with D perhaps matching TRBD2 (6 bases). Trimming took off 0 bases at V and 6 bases at J, with 11 bases between the two ends. Germline V CDR1 and CDR2: LGHDT, YNNKEL (reference sequence). There are 15 residues in the CDR3.

This chain connects TRBV12-3 or TRBV12-4 to TRBJ2-1; possible D gene TRBD1, 5 bases. The CDR3 runs to 12 residues. V lost 4 bases and J lost 9, with 10 bases in between. The CDR3 DNA follows: TGTGCCAGCAGTTACACAGGCGCTGAGCAGTTCTTC. It translates to CASSYTGAEQFF.

The chain uses TRBV5-1 and TRBJ2-2; 8 positions match TRBD1. The germline V gene has CDR1 SGHRS and CDR2 YFSETQ. This CDR3 comprises 15 residues. The ends lost 4 bases at V and 10 bases at J; junction bases unmatched: 12. The CDR3 DNA reads TGCGCCAGCAGCGCCGTTGGACAGGGTATACAGGAGCTGTTTTTT. Encoded protein: CASSAVGQGIQELFF.

The gene calls are TRBV29-1 and TRBJ1-3; 8 bases are a match to TRBD1. Losses at the gene ends were 7 bases for V and 3 bases for J; bases not matched to a gene: 8. Germline V gene lookup returns CDR1 SQVTM and CDR2 ANQGSEA. This CDR3 comprises 14 residues. The CDR3 sequence: CSASDRGVGNTIYF. The CDR3 bases are TGCAGCGCCTCCGACAGGGGTGTTGGAAACACCATATATTTT.

The rearrangement links TRBV2 to TRBJ2-1, with 10 positions matching TRBD2. This CDR3 is built from 15 residues. From germline, CDR1 is SNHLY and CDR2 FYNNEI. The ends lost 5 bases at V and 3 bases at J; junction bases unmatched: 4. CDR3 sequence (DNA): TGTGCCAGCAGTCTACTAGCGGGAAACTACAATGAGCAGTTCTTC. Amino acids: CASSLLAGNYNEQFF. The whole variable domain, remainder taken from reference TRBV2 and TRBJ2-1, is EPEVTQTPSHQVTQMGQEVILRCVPISNHLYFYWYRQILGQKVEFLVSFYNNEISEKSEIFDDQFSVERPDGSNFTLKIRSTKLEDSAMYFCASSLLAGNYNEQFFGPGTRLTVL.

The rearrangement links TRBV13 to TRBJ1-2; tentatively, D is TRBD1 (5 bases). This CDR3 spans 12 amino acids. V was trimmed by 2 bases and J by 6 bases, leaving 7 bases between them. Germline lookup yields CDR1 PRHDT and CDR2 FYEKMQ (reference sequence). CDR3 DNA sequence: TGTGCCAGCAGCTTACTGACAGATGGCTACACCTTC. Amino acid sequence: CASSLLTDGYTF. Combining the CDR3 with reference TRBV13 and TRBJ1-2 gives the whole variable domain AAGVIQSPRHLIKEKRETATLKCYPIPRHDTVYWYQQGPGQDPQFLISFYEKMQSDKGSIPDRFSAQQFSDYHSELNMSSLELGDSALYFCASSLLTDGYTFGSGTRLTVV.

This chain connects TRBV15 to TRBJ1-4, with D possibly TRBD1 on 6 matching bases. The CDR3 consists of 17 residues. CDR1 LNHNV and CDR2 YYDKDF come from the germline V gene (reference sequence). V was cut by 1 base and J by 0 bases, with 12 bases left in between. The CDR3 region is CATSRGDRRATNEKLFF. CDR3 nucleotide sequence: TGTGCCACCAGCAGAGGAGACAGGAGGGCAACTAATGAAAAACTGTTTTTT.

The rearrangement uses TRBV7-8 and TRBJ2-2, with D perhaps TRBD2 (6 bases). V lost 4 bases to trimming and J lost 13 bases, with 16 bases between them. This CDR3 contains 13 residues. CDR1 is SGHVS, CDR2 FQNEAQ, per germline. CDR3: CASSYRERESLFF. Written as DNA, the CDR3 is TGTGCCAGCAGCTATCGGGAGAGGGAATCGCTGTTTTTT.

The chain is built from TRBV7-9 and TRBJ2-6; 7 bases are a match to TRBD1. Germline V gene sequence: CDR1 SEHNR, CDR2 FQNEAQ (reference sequence). V lost 8 bases to trimming and J lost 4 bases; unmatched junction nucleotides: 11. The CDR3 consists of 16 residues. The CDR3: CASALTGARGANVLTF. CDR3 bases: TGTGCCAGCGCTCTAACAGGGGCGCGAGGGGCCAACGTCCTGACTTTC.

V gene TRBV10-3 combines with J gene TRBJ2-5; maybe TRBD1 (5 bases). Germline V gene lookup returns CDR1 ENHRY and CDR2 SYGVKD. The CDR3 length is 11 residues. The V end was cut by 4 bases, the J end by 5 bases, with 5 bases between. The CDR3 DNA reads as TGTGCCATCAGTGCAGGGGAGACCCAGTACTTC. It yields the protein CAISAGETQYF.

The V call is TRBV29-1, the J call TRBJ2-3, with a tentative D call TRBD2 (5 bases). Germline CDR1 is SQVTM and CDR2 is ANQGSEA. The CDR3 is 13 amino acids. The ends were cut back, 3 bases at V and 3 bases at J, with 10 bases in the middle. The CDR3 is CSVDRPGTDTQYF. DNA of the CDR3: TGCAGCGTTGACCGCCCGGGGACAGATACGCAGTATTTT.

This sequence joins TRBV4-3 and TRBJ1-5, with 7 bases lining up with TRBD1. Germline CDR1 reads LGHNA; CDR2 reads YSLEER. The CDR3 runs 12 residues. With V trimmed by 5 bases and J by 15 bases, 10 bases remained unmatched. The CDR3 sequence: CASSSRGGVLHF. In nucleotides, the CDR3 is TGCGCCAGCAGCTCCAGGGGGGGGGTTCTGCATTTT.

V usage is TRBV19 and J usage is TRBJ1-6; D remains ambiguous. Germline V gene data show CDR1 as LNHDA and CDR2 as SQIVND (reference sequence). The V and J ends lost 5 bases and 2 bases respectively, with 16 bases between them. The CDR3 consists of 17 residues. In DNA form, the CDR3 reads TGTGCCAGTAGTTTCCGGCCTCAAGGGACCTATAATTCACCCCTCCACTTT. Residues: CASSFRPQGTYNSPLHF.

The chain is built from TRBV3-1 (or the pseudogene TRBV3-2) and TRBJ2-1; D not certain. V was shortened by 6 bases and J by 8 bases, with 20 bases between the two germline ends. This CDR3 region has 15 residues. CDR1 and CDR2 (germline): LGHDT, YNNKEL (reference sequence). This CDR3 reads CASSQPGLVSDEQFF. Written as DNA, the CDR3 is TGTGCCAGCAGTCAACCCGGGCTAGTTTCGGATGAGCAGTTCTTC.